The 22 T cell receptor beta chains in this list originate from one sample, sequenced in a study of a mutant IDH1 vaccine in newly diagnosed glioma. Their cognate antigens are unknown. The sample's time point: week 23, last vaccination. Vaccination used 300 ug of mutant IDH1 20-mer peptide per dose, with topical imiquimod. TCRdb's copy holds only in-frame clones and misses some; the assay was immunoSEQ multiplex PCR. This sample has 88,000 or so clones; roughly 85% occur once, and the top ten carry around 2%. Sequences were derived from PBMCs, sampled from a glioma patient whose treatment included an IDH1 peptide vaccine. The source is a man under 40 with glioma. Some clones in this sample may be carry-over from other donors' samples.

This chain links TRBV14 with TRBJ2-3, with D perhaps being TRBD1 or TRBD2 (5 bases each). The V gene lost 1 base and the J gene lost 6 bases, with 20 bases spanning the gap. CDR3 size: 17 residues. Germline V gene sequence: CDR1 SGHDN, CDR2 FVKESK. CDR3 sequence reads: CASSQGPSGAWGDTQYF. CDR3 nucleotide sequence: TGTGCCAGCAGCCAAGGGCCCTCCGGCGCCTGGGGGGATACGCAGTATTTT.

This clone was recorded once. The CDR3 sequence: CAWSKVVSSVYNEQFF. CDR3 bases: TGTGCCTGGAGTAAGGTTGTTTCTAGCGTTTACAATGAGCAGTTCTTC. This chain joins TRBV30 and TRBJ2-1; TRBD2 might be the D (6 bases). Looked up from germline, CDR1 is GTSNPN and CDR2 is SVGIG (reference sequence). This CDR3 comprises 16 residues. Trimming pared 2 bases from V and 4 bases from J, leaving 18 bases between.

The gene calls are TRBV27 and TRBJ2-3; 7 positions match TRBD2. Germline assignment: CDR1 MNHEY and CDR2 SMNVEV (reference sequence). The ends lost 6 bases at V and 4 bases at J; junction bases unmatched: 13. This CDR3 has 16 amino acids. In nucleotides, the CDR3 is TGTGCCAGCAGCCAATTAAGGGCGGGAGTTTCAGATACGCAGTATTTT. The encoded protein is CASSQLRAGVSDTQYF.

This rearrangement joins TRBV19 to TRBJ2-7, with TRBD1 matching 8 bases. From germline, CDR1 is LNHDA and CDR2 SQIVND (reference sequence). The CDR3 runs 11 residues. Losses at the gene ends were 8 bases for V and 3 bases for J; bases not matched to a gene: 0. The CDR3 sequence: CASDRGYEQYF. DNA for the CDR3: TGTGCCAGTGACAGGGGCTACGAGCAGTACTTC.

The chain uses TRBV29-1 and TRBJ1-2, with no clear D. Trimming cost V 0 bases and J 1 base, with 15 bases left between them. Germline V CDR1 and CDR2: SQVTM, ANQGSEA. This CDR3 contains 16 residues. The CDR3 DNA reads TGCAGCGTTGAAGATACGGATTCTCCTCTTAACTATGGCTACACCTTC. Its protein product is CSVEDTDSPLNYGYTF.

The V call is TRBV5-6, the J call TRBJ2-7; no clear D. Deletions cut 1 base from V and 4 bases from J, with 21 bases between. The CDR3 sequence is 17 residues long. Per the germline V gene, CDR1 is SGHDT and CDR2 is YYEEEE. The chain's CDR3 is CASSLRIHRKPRYEQYF. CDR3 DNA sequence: TGTGCCAGCAGCTTGAGGATTCACCGAAAACCCAGGTACGAGCAGTACTTC.

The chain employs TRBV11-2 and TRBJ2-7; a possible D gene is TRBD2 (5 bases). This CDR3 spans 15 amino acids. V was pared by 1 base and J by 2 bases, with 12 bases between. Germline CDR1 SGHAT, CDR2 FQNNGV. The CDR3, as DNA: TGTGCCAGCAGCTTAGCGCCCATGAGGGCCTACGAGCAGTACTTC. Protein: CASSLAPMRAYEQYF.

In nucleotides, the CDR3 is TGTGCCAGCGGGTCTTATTTCAATAGCAATCAGCCCCAGCATTTT. Protein product: CASGSYFNSNQPQHF. The gene calls are TRBV6-1 and TRBJ1-5, with D hard to call. CDR3 size: 15 residues. Germline V lookup: CDR1 MNHNS, CDR2 SASEGT. Trimming cost V 8 bases and J 0 bases, with 14 bases left between them.

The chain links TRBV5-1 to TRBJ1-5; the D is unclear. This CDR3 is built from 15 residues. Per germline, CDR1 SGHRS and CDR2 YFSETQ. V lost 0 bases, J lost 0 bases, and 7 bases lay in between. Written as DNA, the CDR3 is TGCGCCAGCAGCTTGGAACCAAGTAGCAATCAGCCCCAGCATTTT. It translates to CASSLEPSSNQPQHF.

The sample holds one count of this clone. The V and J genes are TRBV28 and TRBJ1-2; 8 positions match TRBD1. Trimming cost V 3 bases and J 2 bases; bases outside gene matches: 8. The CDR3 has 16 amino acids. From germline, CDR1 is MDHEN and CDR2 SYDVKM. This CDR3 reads CASSFGTGQGNYGYTF. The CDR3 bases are TGTGCCAGCAGTTTCGGGACAGGCCAGGGAAACTATGGCTACACCTTC.

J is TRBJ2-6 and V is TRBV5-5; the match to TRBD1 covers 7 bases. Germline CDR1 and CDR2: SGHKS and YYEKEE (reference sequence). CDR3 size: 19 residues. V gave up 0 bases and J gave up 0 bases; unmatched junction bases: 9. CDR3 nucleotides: TGTGCCAGCAGCTTGGAGTACGGACAGGCCCCCTCTGGGGCCAACGTCCTGACTTTC. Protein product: CASSLEYGQAPSGANVLTF.

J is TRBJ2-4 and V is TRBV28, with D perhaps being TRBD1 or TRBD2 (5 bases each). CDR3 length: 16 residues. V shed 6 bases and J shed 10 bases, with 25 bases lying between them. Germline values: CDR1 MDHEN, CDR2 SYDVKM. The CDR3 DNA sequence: TGTGCCAGCAGCCTATGGGGGTTAAAAGGACCTAGGATTCAGTACTTC. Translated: CASSLWGLKGPRIQYF.

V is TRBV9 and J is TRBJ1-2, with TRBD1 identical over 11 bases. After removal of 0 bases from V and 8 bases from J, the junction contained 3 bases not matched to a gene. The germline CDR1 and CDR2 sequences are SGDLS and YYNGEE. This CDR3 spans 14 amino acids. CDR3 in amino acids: CASSVGTGGRGYTF. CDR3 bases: TGTGCCAGCAGCGTAGGGACAGGGGGCAGAGGCTACACCTTC. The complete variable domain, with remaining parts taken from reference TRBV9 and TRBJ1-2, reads DSGVTQTPKHLITATGQRVTLRCSPRSGDLSVYWYQQSLDQGLQFLIQYYNGEERAKGNILERFSAQQFPDLHSELNLSSLELGDSALYFCASSVGTGGRGYTFGSGTRLTVV.

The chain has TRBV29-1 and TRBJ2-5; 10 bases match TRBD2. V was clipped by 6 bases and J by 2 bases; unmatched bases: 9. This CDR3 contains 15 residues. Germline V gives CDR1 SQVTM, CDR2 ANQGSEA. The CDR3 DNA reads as TGCAGCGTCCTCCCTAGCGGGGGTTATCAAGAGACCCAGTACTTC. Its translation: CSVLPSGGYQETQYF.

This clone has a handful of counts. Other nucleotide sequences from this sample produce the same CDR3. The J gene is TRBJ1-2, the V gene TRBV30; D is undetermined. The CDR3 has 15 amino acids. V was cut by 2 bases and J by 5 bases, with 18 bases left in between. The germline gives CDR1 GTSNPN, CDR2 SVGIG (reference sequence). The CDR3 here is CAWSPRRQVRYGYTF. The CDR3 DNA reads TGTGCCTGGAGTCCCCGCCGGCAGGTTCGATATGGCTACACCTTC.

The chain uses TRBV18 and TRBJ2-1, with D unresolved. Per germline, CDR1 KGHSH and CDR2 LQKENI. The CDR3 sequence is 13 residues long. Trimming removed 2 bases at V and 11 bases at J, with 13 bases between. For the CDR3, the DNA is TGTGCCAGCTCACCAGCCCAGTCCCTTAAGCAGTTCTTC. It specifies CASSPAQSLKQFF.

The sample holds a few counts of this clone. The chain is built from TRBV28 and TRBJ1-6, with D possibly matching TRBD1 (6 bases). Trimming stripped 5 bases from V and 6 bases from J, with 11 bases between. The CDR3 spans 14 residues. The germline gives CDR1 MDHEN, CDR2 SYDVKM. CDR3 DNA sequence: TGTGCCAGCAGTGGGACAAGTCCTAATTCACCCCTCCACTTT. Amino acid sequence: CASSGTSPNSPLHF.

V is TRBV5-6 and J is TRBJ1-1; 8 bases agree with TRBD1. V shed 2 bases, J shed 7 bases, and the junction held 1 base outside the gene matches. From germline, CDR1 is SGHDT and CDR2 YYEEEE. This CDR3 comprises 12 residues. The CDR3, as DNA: TGTGCCAGCAGCTTAGGGACAGGTGAAGCTTTCTTT. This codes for CASSLGTGEAFF.

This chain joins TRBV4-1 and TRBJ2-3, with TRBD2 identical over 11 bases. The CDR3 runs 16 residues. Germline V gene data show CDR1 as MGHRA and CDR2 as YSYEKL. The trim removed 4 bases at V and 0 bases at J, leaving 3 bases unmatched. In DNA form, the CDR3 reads TGCGCCAGCAGCCTTCGACTAGCGGGGAGCACAGATACGCAGTATTTT. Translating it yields CASSLRLAGSTDTQYF.

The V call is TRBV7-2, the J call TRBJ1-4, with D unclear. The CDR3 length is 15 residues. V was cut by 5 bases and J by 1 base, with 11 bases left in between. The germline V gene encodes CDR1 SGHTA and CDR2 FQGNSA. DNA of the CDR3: TGTGCCAGCAGCCTGTCGGCCGTAACTAATGAAAAACTGTTTTTT. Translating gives CASSLSAVTNEKLFF.

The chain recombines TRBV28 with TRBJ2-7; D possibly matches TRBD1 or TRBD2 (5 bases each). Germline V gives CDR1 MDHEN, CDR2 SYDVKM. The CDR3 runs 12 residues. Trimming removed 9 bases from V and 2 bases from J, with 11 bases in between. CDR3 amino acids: CASGTAAYEQYF. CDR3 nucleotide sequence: TGTGCCAGTGGGACCGCCGCCTACGAGCAGTACTTC.

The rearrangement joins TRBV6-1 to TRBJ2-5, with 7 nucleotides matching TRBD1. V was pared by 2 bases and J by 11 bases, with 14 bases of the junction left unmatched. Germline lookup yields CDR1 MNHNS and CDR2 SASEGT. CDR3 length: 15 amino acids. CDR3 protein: CASSELRQGYSGQYF. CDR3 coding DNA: TGTGCCAGCAGTGAATTGAGACAGGGATATTCGGGGCAGTACTTC.